Listed here is a single T cell receptor (beta chain). Only in-frame clones appear in the TCRdb table, and some are missing; sequencing was by immunoSEQ multiplex PCR. Of about 200,000 clones detected, 85% to 90% appear once; the ten largest clones hold about 1.5%. The CDR3 runs 15 residues. Germline-derived CDR1 and CDR2 are SGHRS and YFSETQ. Germline trimming cut 4 bases from V and 1 base from J; bases unmatched to any gene: 3. The sample belongs to a study of blood T cell repertoires in COVID-19. Study background: COVID-19 samples from acute and convalescent phases originated in the United States, Italy and Spain.

The sequenced sample consisted of peripheral blood. The genes are TRBV5-1 and TRBJ2-3, with TRBD1 matching 10 bases. The receptor was isolated from a young man with active or convalescent COVID-19. The CDR3 DNA reads as TGCGCCAGCAGCACCGGGACAGGGGGCACAGATACGCAGTATTTT. This encodes CASSTGTGGTDTQYF.